This T cell receptor beta chain was found in a study of cytomegalovirus exposure and HLA in healthy donors. Study details: Approximately 85 million unique TCRs from HLA-typed donors were held in an early release of data.

A multiplex PCR was run with 60 Vbeta primers and 13 Jbeta primers. Assay used: immunoSEQ multiplex PCR; TCRdb lists only in-frame clones, some missing. Its listing shows tens of thousands of clones. Comment on this clone: Its antigen is unidentified.

V shed 7 bases, J shed 5 bases, and the junction held 8 bases outside the gene matches. The V gene's germline CDR1 is MNHNS and CDR2 SASEGT. This CDR3 comprises 13 residues. Study-level findings and limits: In a later analysis, TCR beta V- and J-gene trimming was associated with a missense DCLRE1C variant. The authors listed approximately 150 TCR beta chains as cytomegalovirus-associated. Follow-up analysis found HLA locus-dependent TCR association rates, highest for DRB1 and lowest for HLA-C.

This clonotype originated in a man aged 45-65 years in good health and CMV-seropositive. The specimen sequenced was PBMCs. This chain uses TRBV6-1 with TRBJ2-7; 7 nucleotides agree with TRBD1. The CDR3 DNA is TGTGCCAGCATTGACAGGGTTAGGGACGAGCAGTACTTC. Translated: CASIDRVRDEQYF.